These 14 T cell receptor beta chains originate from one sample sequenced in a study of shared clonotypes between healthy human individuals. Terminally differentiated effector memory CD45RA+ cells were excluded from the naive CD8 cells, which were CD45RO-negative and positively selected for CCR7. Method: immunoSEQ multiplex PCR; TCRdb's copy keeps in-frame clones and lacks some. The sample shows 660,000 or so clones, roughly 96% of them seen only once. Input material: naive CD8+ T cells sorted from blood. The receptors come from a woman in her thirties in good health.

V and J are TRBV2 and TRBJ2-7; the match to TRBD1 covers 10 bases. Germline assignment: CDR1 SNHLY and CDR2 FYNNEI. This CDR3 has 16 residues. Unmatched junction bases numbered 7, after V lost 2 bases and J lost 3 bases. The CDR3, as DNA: TGTGCCAGCAGTGAAACTTATGGGACAGGGGACTACGAGCAGTACTTC. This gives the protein CASSETYGTGDYEQYF.

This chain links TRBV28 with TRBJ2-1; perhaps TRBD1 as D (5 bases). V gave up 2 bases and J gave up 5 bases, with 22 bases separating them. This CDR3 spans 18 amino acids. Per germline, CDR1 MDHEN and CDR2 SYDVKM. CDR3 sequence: CASSLIQGVLSGHNEQFF. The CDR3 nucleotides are TGTGCCAGCAGTTTAATCCAAGGGGTTCTGTCAGGGCACAATGAGCAGTTCTTC. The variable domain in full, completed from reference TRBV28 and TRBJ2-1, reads DVKVTQSSRYLVKRTGEKVFLECVQDMDHENMFWYRQDPGLGLRLIYFSYDVKMKEKGDIPEGYSVSREKKERFSLILESASTNQTSMYLCASSLIQGVLSGHNEQFFGPGTRLTVL.

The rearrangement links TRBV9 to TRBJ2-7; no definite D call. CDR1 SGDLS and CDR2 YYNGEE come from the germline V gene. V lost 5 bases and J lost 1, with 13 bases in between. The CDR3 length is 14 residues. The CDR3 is CASSNALGSYEQYF. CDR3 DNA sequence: TGTGCCAGCAGTAACGCCCTGGGTTCCTACGAGCAGTACTTC.

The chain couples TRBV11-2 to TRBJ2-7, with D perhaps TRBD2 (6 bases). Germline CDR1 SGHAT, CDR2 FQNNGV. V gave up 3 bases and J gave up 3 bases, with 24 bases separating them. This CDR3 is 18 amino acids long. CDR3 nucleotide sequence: TGTGCCAGCAGCTTCGCCCTCCTCGGTTCGCGGAGGGTCTACGAGCAGTACTTC. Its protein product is CASSFALLGSRRVYEQYF.

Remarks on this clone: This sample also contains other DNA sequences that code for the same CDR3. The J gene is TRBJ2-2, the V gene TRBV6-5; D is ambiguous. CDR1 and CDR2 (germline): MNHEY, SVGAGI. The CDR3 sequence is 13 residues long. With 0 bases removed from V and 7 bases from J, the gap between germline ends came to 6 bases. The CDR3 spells CASSYSRVGELFF. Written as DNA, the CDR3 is TGTGCCAGCAGTTACTCAAGAGTCGGGGAGCTGTTTTTT.

As DNA, the CDR3 is TGTGCCAGCACCTTACAGGGCGGCAAAAACATTCAGTACTTC. It specifies CASTLQGGKNIQYF. The genes are TRBV28 and TRBJ2-4, with TRBD1 as a possible D gene (6 bases). The length of the CDR3 is 14 residues. Germline values: CDR1 MDHEN, CDR2 SYDVKM. V lost 7 bases to trimming and J lost 3 bases, with 13 bases between them.

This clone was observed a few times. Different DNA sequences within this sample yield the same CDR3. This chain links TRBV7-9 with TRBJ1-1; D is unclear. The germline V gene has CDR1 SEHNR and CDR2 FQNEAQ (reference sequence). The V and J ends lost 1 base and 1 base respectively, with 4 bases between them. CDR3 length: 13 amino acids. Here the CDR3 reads CASSLGANTEAFF. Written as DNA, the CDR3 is TGTGCCAGCAGCTTAGGAGCGAACACTGAAGCTTTCTTT.

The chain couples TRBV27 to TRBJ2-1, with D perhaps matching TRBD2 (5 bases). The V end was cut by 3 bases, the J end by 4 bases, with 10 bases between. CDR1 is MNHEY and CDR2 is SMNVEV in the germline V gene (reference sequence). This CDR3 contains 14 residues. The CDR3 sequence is CASSLGAVYNEQFF. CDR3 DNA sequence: TGTGCCAGCAGTTTGGGAGCGGTGTACAATGAGCAGTTCTTC.

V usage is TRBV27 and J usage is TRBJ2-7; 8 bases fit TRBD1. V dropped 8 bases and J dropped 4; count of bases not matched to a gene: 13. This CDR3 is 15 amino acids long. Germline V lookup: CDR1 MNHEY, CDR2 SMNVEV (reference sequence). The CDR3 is CASGDGQGEGYEQYF. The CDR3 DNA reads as TGTGCCAGCGGGGATGGACAGGGAGAGGGGTACGAGCAGTACTTC.

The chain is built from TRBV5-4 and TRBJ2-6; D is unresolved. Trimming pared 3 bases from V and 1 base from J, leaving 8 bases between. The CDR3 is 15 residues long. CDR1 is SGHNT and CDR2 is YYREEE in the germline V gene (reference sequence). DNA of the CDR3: TGTGCCAGCAGCTGGAGTTGGTCTGGGGCCAACGTCCTGACTTTC. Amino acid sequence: CASSWSWSGANVLTF.

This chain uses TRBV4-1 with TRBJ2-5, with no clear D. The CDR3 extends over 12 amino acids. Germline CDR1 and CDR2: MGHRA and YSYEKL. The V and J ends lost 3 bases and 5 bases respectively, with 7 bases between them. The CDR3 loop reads CASSHPSETQYF. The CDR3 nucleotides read TGCGCCAGCAGCCACCCCAGCGAGACCCAGTACTTC.

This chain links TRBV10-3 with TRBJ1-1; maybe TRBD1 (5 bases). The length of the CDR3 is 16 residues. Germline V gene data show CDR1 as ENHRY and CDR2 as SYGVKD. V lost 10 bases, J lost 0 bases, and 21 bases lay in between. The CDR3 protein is CATTGAPIGLNTEAFF. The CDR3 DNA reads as TGTGCCACTACCGGGGCTCCAATTGGATTGAACACTGAAGCTTTCTTT.

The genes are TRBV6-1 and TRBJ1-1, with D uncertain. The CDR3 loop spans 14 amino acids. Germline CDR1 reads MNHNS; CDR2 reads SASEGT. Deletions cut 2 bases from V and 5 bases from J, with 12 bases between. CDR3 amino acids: CASSEQDLGTEAFF. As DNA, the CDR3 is TGTGCCAGCAGTGAACAGGACCTGGGGACTGAAGCTTTCTTT.

The CDR3 region is CASSGTGDPLMGQPQHF. CDR3 DNA: TGTGCCAGCAGCGGGACAGGGGATCCCCTAATGGGTCAGCCCCAGCATTTT. The chain employs TRBV2 and TRBJ1-5; 10 nucleotides line up with TRBD1. The CDR3 runs 17 residues. The germline gives CDR1 SNHLY, CDR2 FYNNEI. The trim removed 6 bases at V and 6 bases at J, leaving 14 bases unmatched.